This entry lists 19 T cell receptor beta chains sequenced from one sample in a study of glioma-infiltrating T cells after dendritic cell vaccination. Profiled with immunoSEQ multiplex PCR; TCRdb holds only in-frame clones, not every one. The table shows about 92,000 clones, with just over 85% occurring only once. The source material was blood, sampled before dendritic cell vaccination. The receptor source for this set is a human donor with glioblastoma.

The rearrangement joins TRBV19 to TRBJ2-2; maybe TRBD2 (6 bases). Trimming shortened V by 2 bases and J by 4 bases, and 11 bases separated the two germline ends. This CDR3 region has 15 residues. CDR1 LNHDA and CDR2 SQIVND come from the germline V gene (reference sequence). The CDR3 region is CASSIWEVSTGELFF. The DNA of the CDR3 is TGTGCCAGTAGTATATGGGAGGTTAGCACCGGGGAGCTGTTTTTT.

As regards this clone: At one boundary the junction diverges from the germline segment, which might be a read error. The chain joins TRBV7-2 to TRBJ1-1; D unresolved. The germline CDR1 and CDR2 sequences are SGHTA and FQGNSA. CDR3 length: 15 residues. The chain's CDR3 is CASSVAGLMNTEAFF. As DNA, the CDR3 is TGTGCCAGCAGCGTAGCAGGACTGATGAACACTGAAGCTTTCTTT.

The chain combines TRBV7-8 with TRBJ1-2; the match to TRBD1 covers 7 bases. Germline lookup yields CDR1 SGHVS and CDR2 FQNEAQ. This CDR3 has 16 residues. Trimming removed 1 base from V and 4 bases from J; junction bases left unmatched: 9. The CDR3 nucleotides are TGTGCCAGCAGCTTAGAGATCGGGACAGAGACCTATGGCTACACCTTC. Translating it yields CASSLEIGTETYGYTF.

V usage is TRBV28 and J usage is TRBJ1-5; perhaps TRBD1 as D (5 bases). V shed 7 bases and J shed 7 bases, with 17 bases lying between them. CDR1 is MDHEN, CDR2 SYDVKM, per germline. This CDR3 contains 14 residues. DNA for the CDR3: TGTGCCAGCACCCAACAGGTCGTACGCCAGCCCCAGCATTTT. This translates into CASTQQVVRQPQHF.

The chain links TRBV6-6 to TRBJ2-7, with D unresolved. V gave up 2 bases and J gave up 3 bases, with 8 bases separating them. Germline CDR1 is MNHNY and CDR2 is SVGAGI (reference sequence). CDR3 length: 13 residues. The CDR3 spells CASSYVSIYEQYF. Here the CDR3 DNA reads TGTGCCAGCAGTTACGTATCTATCTACGAGCAGTACTTC.

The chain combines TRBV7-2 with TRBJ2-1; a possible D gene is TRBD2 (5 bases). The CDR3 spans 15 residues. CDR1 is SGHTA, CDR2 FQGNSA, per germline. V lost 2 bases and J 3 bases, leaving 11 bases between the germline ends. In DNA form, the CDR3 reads TGTGCCAGCAGCTTAAGAGGGCAGAACTACAATGAGCAGTTCTTC. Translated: CASSLRGQNYNEQFF.

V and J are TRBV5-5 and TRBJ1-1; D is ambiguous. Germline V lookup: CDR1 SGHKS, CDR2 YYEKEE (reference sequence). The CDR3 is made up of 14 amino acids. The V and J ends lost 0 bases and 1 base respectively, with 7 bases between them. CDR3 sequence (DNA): TGTGCCAGCAGCTTGGTCGGGTCGAACACTGAAGCTTTCTTT. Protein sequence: CASSLVGSNTEAFF.

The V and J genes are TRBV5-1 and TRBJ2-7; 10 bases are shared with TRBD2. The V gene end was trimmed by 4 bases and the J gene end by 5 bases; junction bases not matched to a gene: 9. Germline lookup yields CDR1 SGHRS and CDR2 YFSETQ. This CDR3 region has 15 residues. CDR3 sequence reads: CASSRWAGLANEQYF. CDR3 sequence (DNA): TGCGCCAGCAGCCGATGGGCGGGACTAGCGAACGAGCAGTACTTC.

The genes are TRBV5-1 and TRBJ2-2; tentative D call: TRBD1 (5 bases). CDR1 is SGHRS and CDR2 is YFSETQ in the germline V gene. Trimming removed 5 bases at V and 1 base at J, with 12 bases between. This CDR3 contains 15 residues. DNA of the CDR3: TGCGCCAGCAGATATCGGCAGGGGAACACCGGGGAGCTGTTTTTT. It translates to CASRYRQGNTGELFF.

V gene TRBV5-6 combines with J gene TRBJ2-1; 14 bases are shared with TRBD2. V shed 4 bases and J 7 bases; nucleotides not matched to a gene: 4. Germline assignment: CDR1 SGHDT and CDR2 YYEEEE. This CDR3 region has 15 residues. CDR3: CASSEGLAGVNEQFF. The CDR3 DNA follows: TGTGCCAGCAGCGAGGGACTAGCGGGGGTTAATGAGCAGTTCTTC.

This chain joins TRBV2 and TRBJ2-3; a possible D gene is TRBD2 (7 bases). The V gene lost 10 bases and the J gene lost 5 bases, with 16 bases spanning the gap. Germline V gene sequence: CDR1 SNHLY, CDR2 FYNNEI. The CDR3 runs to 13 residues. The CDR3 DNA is TGTGCCATCCCCGGGGGGCTTCGAGATACGCAGTATTTT. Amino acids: CAIPGGLRDTQYF.

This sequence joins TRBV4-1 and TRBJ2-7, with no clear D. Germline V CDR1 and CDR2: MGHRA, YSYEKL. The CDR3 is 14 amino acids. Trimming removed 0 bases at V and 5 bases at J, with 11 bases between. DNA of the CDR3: TGCGCCAGCAGCCAAGATTTAACGCAGGACGAGCAGTACTTC. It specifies CASSQDLTQDEQYF.

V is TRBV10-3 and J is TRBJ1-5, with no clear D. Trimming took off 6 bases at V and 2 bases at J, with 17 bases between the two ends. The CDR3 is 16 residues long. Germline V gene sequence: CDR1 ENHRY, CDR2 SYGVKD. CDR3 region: CAISNGGSTGNQPQHF. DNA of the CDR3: TGTGCCATCAGCAATGGAGGATCCACCGGCAATCAGCCCCAGCATTTT.

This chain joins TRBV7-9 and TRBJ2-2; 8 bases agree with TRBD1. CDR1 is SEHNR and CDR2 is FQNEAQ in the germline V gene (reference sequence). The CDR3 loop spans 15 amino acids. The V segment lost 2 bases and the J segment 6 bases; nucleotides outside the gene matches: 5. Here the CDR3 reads CASSLQGASAGELFF. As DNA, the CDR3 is TGTGCCAGCAGCTTACAGGGGGCTTCCGCCGGGGAGCTGTTTTTT.

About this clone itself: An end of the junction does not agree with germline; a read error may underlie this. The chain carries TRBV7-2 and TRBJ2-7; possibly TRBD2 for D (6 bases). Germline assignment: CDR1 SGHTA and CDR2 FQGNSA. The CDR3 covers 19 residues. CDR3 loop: CASSIALSPDGLSSYEQYF. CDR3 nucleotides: TGTGCCAGCAGCATAGCCCTCTCTCCGGACGGACTATCCTCCTACGAGCAGTACTTC.

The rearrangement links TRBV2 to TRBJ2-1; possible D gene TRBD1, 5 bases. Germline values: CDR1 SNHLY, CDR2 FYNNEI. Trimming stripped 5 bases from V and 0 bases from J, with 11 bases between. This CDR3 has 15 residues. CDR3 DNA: TGTGCCAGCAGTTCGGACATACTCTCCTACAATGAGCAGTTCTTC. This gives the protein CASSSDILSYNEQFF.

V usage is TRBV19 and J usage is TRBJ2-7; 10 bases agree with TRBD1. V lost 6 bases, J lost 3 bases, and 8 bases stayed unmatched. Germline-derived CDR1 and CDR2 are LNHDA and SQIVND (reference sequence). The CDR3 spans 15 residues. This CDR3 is CASSTLRDRGYEQYF. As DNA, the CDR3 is TGTGCCAGTAGCACCCTCCGGGACAGGGGCTACGAGCAGTACTTC.

The CDR3 DNA reads as TGTGCCTGGAGTGTGACAGGGCTAACGACTGAAGCTTTCTTT. This translates into CAWSVTGLTTEAFF. The gene calls are TRBV30 and TRBJ1-1; TRBD1 matches at 7 bases. CDR3 length equals 14 residues. The V segment lost 0 bases and the J segment 5 bases; nucleotides outside the gene matches: 6. CDR1 is GTSNPN and CDR2 is SVGIG in the germline V gene (reference sequence).

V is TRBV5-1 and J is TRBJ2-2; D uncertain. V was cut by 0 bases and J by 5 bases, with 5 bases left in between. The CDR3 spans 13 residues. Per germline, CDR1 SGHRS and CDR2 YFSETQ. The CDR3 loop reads CASSLDQTGELFF. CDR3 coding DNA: TGCGCCAGCAGCTTGGATCAGACCGGGGAGCTGTTTTTT.